This entry describes one T cell receptor beta chain. Its specificity is unknown. The record originates from a study of T cell responses to AZD1222 COVID-19 vaccine. Study-level findings and limits: It was only after the peak T cell response that any repertoires were sampled. The study identified only five to seven AZD1222 recipients as seropositive at baseline. The reported proportion of spike-specific TCRs targeting unmutated variant regions was nearly half.

Germline CDR1 and CDR2: SGHAT and FQDESV (reference sequence). With V trimmed by 6 bases and J by 3 bases, 4 bases remained unmatched. The CDR3 is 15 amino acids. TCRdb's table, derived via immunoSEQ multiplex PCR, lists solely in-frame clones and lacks some. The data contain about 83,000 clones, around 93% of them singletons. The chain has TRBV11-1 and TRBJ2-1; 11 bases align to TRBD2. This clonotype originated in an adult who received the AZD1222 COVID-19 vaccine. The specimen was peripheral blood, collected 28 days after the second AZD1222 dose. CDR3 bases: TGTGCCAGCAGACTGGGACTAGCGGACTACAATGAGCAGTTCTTC. It encodes CASRLGLADYNEQFF.